Following are 21 T cell receptor beta chains from one sample sequenced in a study of graft-versus-host responses after intestinal transplantation. Assay: immunoSEQ multiplex PCR; the TCRdb copy retains only in-frame clones and omits some. There are some 120,000 clones in the sample; 90% to 95% occur only once, and approximately 0.17% lies in the top ten. The antigens for these receptors are not known. The source material was unstimulated CD4+ T cells sorted from spleen or lymph node cells, sampled before intestinal transplant. The source of these receptors is a human donor who received an intestinal transplant.

V usage is TRBV7-3 and J usage is TRBJ1-6; D is unresolved. The germline gives CDR1 SGHTA, CDR2 FQGTGA. The V gene lost 2 bases and the J gene lost 6 bases, with 5 bases spanning the gap. There are 13 residues in the CDR3. CDR3 in DNA: TGTGCCAGCAGCTTACAGACTAATTCACCCCTCCACTTT. This gives the protein CASSLQTNSPLHF.

This clone appeared once. The chain combines TRBV18 with TRBJ1-1, with D hard to call. This CDR3 region has 13 residues. The V and J ends lost 6 bases and 0 bases respectively, with 8 bases between them. From germline, CDR1 is KGHSH and CDR2 LQKENI. The DNA for the CDR3 is TGTGCCAGCTCCCCTTCTCTGAACACTGAAGCTTTCTTT. It translates to CASSPSLNTEAFF.

V gene TRBV7-9 combines with J gene TRBJ2-5; D gene ambiguous. This CDR3 spans 14 amino acids. Germline CDR1 reads SEHNR; CDR2 reads FQNEAQ (reference sequence). The germline V and J ends were trimmed by 0 bases and 3 bases, with 8 bases remaining between them. The CDR3 here is CASSLAPGEETQYF. CDR3 nucleotides: TGTGCCAGCAGCTTAGCGCCTGGAGAAGAGACCCAGTACTTC.

V is TRBV9 and J is TRBJ1-1; D unresolved. The germline V and J ends were trimmed by 2 bases and 5 bases, with 7 bases remaining between them. The CDR3 extends over 12 amino acids. CDR1 is SGDLS, CDR2 YYNGEE, per germline. The DNA of the CDR3 is TGTGCCAGCAGCGTGGTGGGTACTGAAGCTTTCTTT. As protein: CASSVVGTEAFF.

V is TRBV12-5 and J is TRBJ2-1; no clear D gene. The V gene's germline CDR1 is LGHNT and CDR2 FRNRAP. V was pared by 3 bases and J by 9 bases, with 3 bases between. The CDR3 covers 10 residues. The CDR3 sequence: CASGFGEQFF. The CDR3 region has the DNA TGTGCTAGTGGTTTCGGTGAGCAGTTCTTC.

V gene TRBV7-8 combines with J gene TRBJ1-5; D perhaps matches TRBD1 (5 bases). This CDR3 is built from 15 residues. V was clipped by 1 base and J by 4 bases, with 11 bases between them. Germline CDR1 is SGHVS and CDR2 is FQNEAQ. The CDR3 DNA follows: TGTGCCAGCAGCTTAGGTTTCAGGGATAATCAGCCCCAGCATTTT. Protein: CASSLGFRDNQPQHF.

V usage is TRBV2 and J usage is TRBJ2-7; a weak D match, TRBD2 (5 bases). Germline CDR1 SNHLY, CDR2 FYNNEI. This CDR3 has 14 residues. With 7 bases removed from V and 5 bases from J, the gap between germline ends came to 18 bases. Here the CDR3 reads CASNVERDSHEQYF. The CDR3 coding sequence is TGTGCCAGCAACGTAGAGAGGGATTCCCACGAGCAGTACTTC.

The gene calls are TRBV6-1 and TRBJ1-6, with a weak D call TRBD1 (6 bases). CDR3 size: 12 residues. The germline CDR1 and CDR2 sequences are MNHNS and SASEGT. V was clipped by 6 bases and J by 8 bases, with 8 bases between them. CDR3 sequence: CASRKGDSPLHF. DNA of the CDR3: TGTGCCAGCAGGAAGGGGGATTCACCCCTCCACTTT.

The chain has TRBV6-4 and TRBJ2-5; 14 nucleotides align to TRBD2. Germline CDR1 reads MRHNA; CDR2 reads SNTAGT. With 6 bases clipped from V and 5 bases from J, the junction kept 14 bases outside the gene matches. The CDR3 totals 18 residues. The CDR3 DNA sequence: TGTGCCAGCAGCCCCCCCCGACTAGCGGGGGGGATGGGGGAGACCCAGTACTTC. This sequence encodes CASSPPRLAGGMGETQYF.

The V call is TRBV11-2, the J call TRBJ1-1; D gene unclear. The V and J ends lost 0 bases and 7 bases respectively, with 9 bases between them. This CDR3 region has 13 residues. The germline gives CDR1 SGHAT, CDR2 FQNNGV. The CDR3 region is CASSLDHWDEAFF. Written as DNA, the CDR3 is TGTGCCAGCAGCTTAGATCATTGGGATGAAGCTTTCTTT.

This clone occurred once. The chain couples TRBV18 to TRBJ2-3, with D unclear. The V gene lost 0 bases and the J gene lost 6 bases, with 7 bases spanning the gap. Germline V lookup: CDR1 KGHSH, CDR2 LQKENI. The CDR3 runs to 13 residues. This chain's CDR3 is CASSPPGYDTQYF. CDR3 coding DNA: TGTGCCAGCTCACCACCGGGTTATGATACGCAGTATTTT.

This CDR3 reads CASSLQGAAYNEQFF. The CDR3 DNA reads TGCGCCAGCAGCTTGCAGGGGGCGGCCTACAATGAGCAGTTCTTC. The chain uses TRBV5-1 and TRBJ2-1, with 8 bases lining up with TRBD1. Per the germline V gene, CDR1 is SGHRS and CDR2 is YFSETQ. The CDR3 runs 15 residues. J lost 2 bases, V lost 1 base, and 2 bases had no gene match. The entire variable domain, with the rest obtained from reference TRBV5-1 and TRBJ2-1, is as follows: KAGVTQTPRYLIKTRGQQVTLSCSPISGHRSVSWYQQTPGQGLQFLFEYFSETQRNKGNFPGRFSGRQFSNSRSEMNVSTLELGDSALYLCASSLQGAAYNEQFFGPGTRLTVL.

V and J are TRBV27 and TRBJ1-2; D gene unclear. CDR1 MNHEY and CDR2 SMNVEV come from the germline V gene (reference sequence). CDR3 length: 14 residues. Trimming took off 3 bases at V and 2 bases at J, with 10 bases between the two ends. CDR3 sequence: CASSFSPANYGYTF. The CDR3 nucleotides read TGTGCCAGCAGTTTCTCGCCCGCAAACTATGGCTACACCTTC.

The J gene is TRBJ2-1, the V gene TRBV19, with a tentative D call TRBD2 (7 bases). CDR1 LNHDA and CDR2 SQIVND come from the germline V gene (reference sequence). This CDR3 contains 15 residues. Between the trimmed V and J ends, which lost 3 bases and 6 bases, there was a span of 15 bases. The CDR3 sequence is CASSIRGARINEQFF. The CDR3 coding sequence is TGTGCCAGTAGTATCCGGGGGGCAAGGATCAATGAGCAGTTCTTC.

This chain uses TRBV19 with TRBJ2-5; D gene unclear. This CDR3 is built from 11 residues. Germline CDR1 reads LNHDA; CDR2 reads SQIVND (reference sequence). V lost 7 bases and J 5 bases, leaving 8 bases between the germline ends. CDR3: CASKVGETQYF. The CDR3 DNA sequence: TGTGCCAGTAAGGTTGGGGAGACCCAGTACTTC. The entire variable domain, with the rest obtained from reference TRBV19 and TRBJ2-5, is as follows: DGGITQSPKYLFRKEGQNVTLSCEQNLNHDAMYWYRQDPGQGLRLIYYSQIVNDFQKGDIAEGYSVSREKKESFPLTVTSAQKNPTAFYLCASKVGETQYFGPGTRLLVL.

The CDR3 protein is CASVGQMNTEAFF. CDR3 nucleotide sequence: TGTGCCTCGGTGGGACAGATGAACACTGAAGCTTTCTTT. This sequence joins TRBV10-3 and TRBJ1-1; TRBD1 agrees at 7 bases. The CDR3 extends over 13 amino acids. Germline values: CDR1 ENHRY, CDR2 SYGVKD. Unmatched junction bases numbered 6, after V lost 11 bases and J lost 0 bases.

DNA for the CDR3: TGTGCCAGCAGTGAGCTACAGACGAACACTGAAGCTTTCTTT. It is translated as CASSELQTNTEAFF. This chain links TRBV25-1 with TRBJ1-1, with unresolved D. The CDR3 is made up of 14 amino acids. Germline assignment: CDR1 MGHDK and CDR2 SYGVNS. Trimming stripped 3 bases from V and 1 base from J, with 9 bases between. Full variable domain (missing parts from reference TRBV25-1 and TRBJ1-1): EADIYQTPRYLVIGTGKKITLECSQTMGHDKMYWYQQDPGMELHLIHYSYGVNSTEKGDLSSESTVSRIRTEHFPLTLESARPSHTSQYLCASSELQTNTEAFFGQGTRLTVV.

The chain employs TRBV15 and TRBJ2-6; D unresolved. V was clipped by 7 bases and J by 0 bases, with 16 bases between them. This CDR3 spans 17 amino acids. From germline, CDR1 is LNHNV and CDR2 YYDKDF (reference sequence). CDR3 region: CATTLFLSGSGANVLTF. The CDR3 DNA is TGTGCCACCACCCTCTTCCTCTCGGGCTCTGGGGCCAACGTCCTGACTTTC.

This chain joins TRBV5-1 and TRBJ2-7, with a weak D call TRBD1 (7 bases). The germline V and J ends were trimmed by 4 bases and 6 bases, with 20 bases remaining between them. There are 15 residues in the CDR3. Per the germline V gene, CDR1 is SGHRS and CDR2 is YFSETQ. CDR3: CASSPRGTARFEQYF. The CDR3 DNA follows: TGCGCCAGCAGCCCCCGCGGGACAGCTAGATTCGAGCAGTACTTC.

The rearrangement joins TRBV5-1 to TRBJ1-4; no firm D call. Germline V gene data show CDR1 as SGHRS and CDR2 as YFSETQ. The CDR3 has 16 residues. Trimming left V 0 bases short and J 3 bases short, with 12 bases between. This chain's CDR3 is CASSLGGQSSNEKLFF. The CDR3 DNA reads as TGCGCCAGCAGCTTGGGCGGGCAGTCTTCTAATGAAAAACTGTTTTTT.

V and J are TRBV7-9 and TRBJ2-4; D not certain. The CDR3 loop spans 14 amino acids. V was cut by 4 bases and J by 0 bases, with 7 bases left in between. Germline CDR1 is SEHNR and CDR2 is FQNEAQ (reference sequence). The CDR3 here is CASSSTLAKNIQYF. CDR3 in DNA: TGTGCCAGCAGCTCGACTTTAGCCAAAAACATTCAGTACTTC. The full variable domain, in which reference TRBV7-9 and TRBJ2-4 provide the parts outside the CDR3, is DTGVSQNPRHKITKRGQNVTFRCDPISEHNRLYWYRQTLGQGPEFLTYFQNEAQLEKSRLLSDRFSAERPKGSFSTLEIQRTEQGDSAMYLCASSSTLAKNIQYFGAGTRLSVL.